This entry concerns a single TCR beta chain. Its antigen is undetermined. The data stem from a study of cytomegalovirus exposure and HLA in healthy donors. Sequenced by immunoSEQ multiplex PCR; TCRdb stores in-frame clones only, minus some. Here the sample spans about 130,000 clones, roughly 86% being singletons. Study results and caveats: High sensitivity and specificity were reportedly achieved when the classifier diagnosed cytomegalovirus status. The study flagged some 170 TCR beta chains as cytomegalovirus-associated.

The sequence was obtained from a man aged 25 to 45 in good health and CMV-seronegative. Sequencing was done on a sample of PBMCs.

DNA for the CDR3: TGTGCCACTAAACGGACACTAAACACCGGGGAGCTGTTTTTT. Protein sequence: CATKRTLNTGELFF. The chain is built from TRBV27 and TRBJ2-2; D is perhaps TRBD1 (5 bases). V was clipped by 10 bases and J by 2 bases, with 14 bases between them. The CDR3 totals 14 residues. Germline values: CDR1 MNHEY, CDR2 SMNVEV (reference sequence).